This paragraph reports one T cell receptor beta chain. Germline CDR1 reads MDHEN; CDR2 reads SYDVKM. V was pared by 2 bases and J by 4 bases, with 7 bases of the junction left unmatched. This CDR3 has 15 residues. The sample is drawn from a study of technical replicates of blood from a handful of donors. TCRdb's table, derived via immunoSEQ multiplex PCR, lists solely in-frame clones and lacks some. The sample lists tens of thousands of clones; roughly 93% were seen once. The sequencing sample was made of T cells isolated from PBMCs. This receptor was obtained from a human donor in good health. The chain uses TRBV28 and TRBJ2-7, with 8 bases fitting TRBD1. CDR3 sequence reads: CASSLMAGGSYEQYF. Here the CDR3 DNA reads TGTGCCAGCAGTTTAATGGCAGGGGGCTCGTACGAGCAGTACTTC.